The rows below give T cell receptor beta chains drawn from one sample of a study of Ad26.COV2.S vaccination and SARS-CoV-2 variants. Profiled with immunoSEQ multiplex PCR; TCRdb holds only in-frame clones, not every one. The sample yields 350,000 to 450,000 clones, about nine tenths seen once. Sequencing used peripheral blood, obtained in a trial of Ad26.COV2.S vaccine versus placebo. Every receptor here comes from a person between 18 and 65 years old who received the Ad26.COV2.S COVID-19 vaccine or a placebo. Both conserved end residues are part of each CDR3. The D gene is left open where the match is weak. Rows give clone size only sometimes, using once, few, many, or a class for an expanded clone.

v_call	d_call	clone_size	j_call	cdr3_aa	cdr3_nt
TRBV28	.	.	TRBJ2-1	CASIGGGDSYNEQFF	TGTGCCAGCATTGGAGGGGGGGACTCCTACAATGAGCAGTTCTTC
TRBV27	.	.	TRBJ2-7	CASSFPTGEQYF	TGTGCCAGCAGTTTTCCCACGGGGGAGCAGTACTTC
TRBV9	.	once	TRBJ2-6	CASSVWPLGANVLTF	TGTGCCAGCAGCGTTTGGCCTCTTGGGGCCAACGTCCTGACTTTC
TRBV28	.	.	TRBJ1-6	CASRNRHSPLHF	TGTGCCAGCAGAAACCGGCACTCACCCCTCCACTTT
TRBV29-1	.	.	TRBJ2-2	CSVELGAGGELFF	TGCAGCGTTGAACTAGGGGCAGGCGGGGAGCTGTTTTTT
TRBV28	.	.	TRBJ1-3	CASSQGRVSGNTIYF	TGTGCCAGCAGTCAGGGGCGGGTCTCTGGAAACACCATATATTTT
TRBV5-1	.	.	TRBJ2-7	CASAKGGDEQYF	TGCGCCAGTGCCAAGGGGGGGGACGAGCAGTACTTC
TRBV4-1	.	.	TRBJ2-2	CASSFRDTNTGELFF	TGCGCCAGCAGCTTCCGCGACACAAACACCGGGGAGCTGTTTTTT
TRBV7-8	.	.	TRBJ2-1	CASSRSAYNEQFF	TGTGCCAGCAGCCGTTCGGCTTACAATGAGCAGTTCTTC
TRBV3-1/TRBV3-2	.	.	TRBJ1-3	CASSQLDRAPGNTIYF	TGTGCCAGCAGCCAACTGGACAGAGCCCCTGGAAACACCATATATTTT
TRBV6-4	TRBD2	.	TRBJ2-5	CASSVTSGSVLGCRETQYF	TGTGCCAGCAGTGTTACTAGCGGGAGTGTCTTGGGGTGTAGAGAGACCCAGTACTTC
TRBV7-2	.	.	TRBJ2-5	CASSLVDGETQYF	TGTGCCAGCAGCTTAGTTGACGGAGAGACCCAGTACTTC
TRBV27	TRBD1	.	TRBJ2-1	CASSSPGQALNEQFF	TGTGCCAGCAGCTCCCCGGGACAGGCACTTAATGAGCAGTTCTTC
TRBV6-5	.	.	TRBJ2-5	CASRLLPSQETQYF	TGTGCCAGCAGACTTCTACCCTCCCAAGAGACCCAGTACTTC
TRBV2	TRBD1	.	TRBJ1-5	CASSVEQDRGLLSNQPQHF	TGTGCCAGCAGTGTGGAGCAGGACAGGGGACTACTTAGCAATCAGCCCCAGCATTTT
TRBV28	.	.	TRBJ2-4	CASSLTGALGNIQYF	TGTGCCAGCAGTTTAACCGGGGCTCTGGGAAACATTCAGTACTTC
TRBV14	TRBD2	.	TRBJ2-1	CASSPWTSGGYNEQFF	TGTGCCAGCAGCCCTTGGACTAGCGGGGGGTACAATGAGCAGTTCTTC
TRBV27	.	.	TRBJ2-3	CASSLGGQNTQYF	TGTGCCAGCAGTCTGGGGGGCCAGAATACGCAGTATTTT
TRBV2	.	.	TRBJ2-3	CASSKEVPDTQYF	TGTGCCAGCAGTAAGGAGGTTCCAGATACGCAGTATTTT
TRBV19	.	.	TRBJ2-1	CASSIAAGPYNEQFF	TGTGCCAGTAGTATAGCGGCGGGGCCCTACAATGAGCAGTTCTTC
TRBV13	.	.	TRBJ1-6	CASSWGSGESSYNSPLHF	TGTGCCAGCAGCTGGGGAAGTGGGGAGAGCTCCTATAATTCACCCCTCCACTTT
TRBV24-1	.	.	TRBJ2-3	CATSDLRDTQYF	TGTGCCACCAGTGATTTGAGGGATACGCAGTATTTT
TRBV27	.	.	TRBJ2-5	CASSSQGRNQETQYF	TGTGCCAGCAGTTCACAAGGACGGAACCAAGAGACCCAGTACTTC
TRBV5-1	.	once	TRBJ2-7	CASSLEGEGVISYEQYF	TGCGCCAGCAGCTTGGAAGGAGAAGGGGTCATCTCCTACGAGCAGTACTTC
TRBV7-9	.	.	TRBJ2-2	CASSLEAAANTGELFF	TGTGCCAGCAGCTTAGAGGCGGCGGCGAACACCGGGGAGCTGTTTTTT
TRBV7-2	.	once	TRBJ1-4	CASSLNSGENEKLFF	TGTGCCAGCAGCTTAAACTCCGGGGAAAATGAAAAACTGTTTTTT
TRBV3-1/TRBV3-2	.	.	TRBJ1-2	CASSQVEGNYGYTF	TGTGCCAGCAGCCAAGTAGAGGGGAACTATGGCTACACCTTC
TRBV24-1	.	.	TRBJ2-6	CATSDPTATGANVLTF	TGTGCCACCAGTGATCCGACAGCTACTGGGGCCAACGTCCTGACTTTC
TRBV5-1	.	few	TRBJ2-6	CASSLGGSSGANVLTF	TGCGCCAGCAGCTTGGGGGGTAGTTCTGGGGCCAACGTCCTGACTTTC
TRBV5-1	TRBD1	.	TRBJ1-1	CASSLAGQGAEAFF	TGCGCCAGCAGCTTGGCCGGACAGGGGGCTGAAGCTTTCTTT
TRBV5-1	TRBD1	.	TRBJ1-1	CASSSQGAGTEAFF	TGCGCCAGCAGCTCCCAGGGGGCTGGAACTGAAGCTTTCTTT
TRBV5-4	TRBD1	.	TRBJ2-7	CASSRKQGTVEQYF	TGTGCCAGCAGCCGGAAACAGGGGACGGTCGAGCAGTACTTC
TRBV2	.	.	TRBJ2-3	CASSERRTGADTQYF	TGTGCCAGCAGTGAAAGGCGAACGGGAGCAGATACGCAGTATTTT
TRBV5-4	.	.	TRBJ2-7	CASSLGGRTFEQYF	TGTGCCAGCAGCTTGGGGGGACGGACGTTCGAGCAGTACTTC
TRBV5-1	.	.	TRBJ1-4	CASSSGTPPEKLFF	TGCGCCAGCAGCTCCGGGACTCCTCCAGAAAAACTGTTTTTT
TRBV6-6	.	few	TRBJ2-7	CASRTPGAHEQYF	TGTGCCAGCAGGACCCCAGGGGCCCACGAGCAGTACTTC
TRBV11-2	.	.	TRBJ2-7	CASSLVAGRSEQYF	TGTGCCAGCAGCTTAGTTGCAGGGCGAAGCGAGCAGTACTTC
TRBV3-1/TRBV3-2	TRBD1	.	TRBJ2-4	CASSQTLTLGDRERAKNIQYF	TGTGCCAGCAGCCAAACGCTAACTCTCGGGGACAGGGAGAGGGCCAAAAACATTCAGTACTTC
TRBV5-1	TRBD2	.	TRBJ2-5	CASSTSSGVETQYF	TGCGCCAGCAGCACCTCTAGCGGAGTAGAGACCCAGTACTTC
TRBV5-1	.	.	TRBJ2-7	CASSFNAPSRHEQYF	TGCGCCAGCAGCTTCAATGCACCCTCGCGTCACGAGCAGTACTTC
TRBV5-1	TRBD1	.	TRBJ1-1	CASSFGGTEPEAFF	TGCGCCAGCAGCTTTGGTGGGACAGAACCTGAAGCTTTCTTT
TRBV5-1	.	.	TRBJ2-1	CASSSGRGYNEQFF	TGCGCCAGCAGCTCCGGACGCGGCTACAATGAGCAGTTCTTC
TRBV19	.	.	TRBJ2-2	CATPKATGELFF	TGTGCCACCCCCAAGGCGACCGGGGAGCTGTTTTTT
TRBV10-3	TRBD2	.	TRBJ2-7	CAIRGLAGSEQYF	TGTGCCATCAGAGGACTAGCGGGATCCGAGCAGTACTTC
TRBV27	.	.	TRBJ2-1	CASSRSGFAYNEQFF	TGTGCCAGCAGTCGATCGGGTTTCGCCTACAATGAGCAGTTCTTC
TRBV11-3	.	.	TRBJ1-5	CASSLSGGNQPQHF	TGTGCCAGCAGCTTATCAGGGGGCAATCAGCCCCAGCATTTT
TRBV7-6	.	.	TRBJ2-2	CASSLAPGVNTGELFF	TGTGCCAGCAGCTTAGCGCCCGGGGTGAACACCGGGGAGCTGTTTTTT
TRBV12-3/TRBV12-4	.	.	TRBJ2-5	CASSFWGETQYF	TGTGCCAGCAGTTTCTGGGGGGAGACCCAGTACTTC
TRBV28	.	.	TRBJ2-1	CASSLGQGSYNEQFF	TGTGCCAGCAGTTTGGGGCAGGGCTCCTACAATGAGCAGTTCTTC
TRBV28	.	.	TRBJ2-7	CASSSVRKQYF	TGTGCCAGCAGTTCGGTTAGAAAGCAGTACTTC
TRBV5-5	.	.	TRBJ2-7	CASSLFSGVGEQYF	TGTGCCAGCAGCTTGTTCAGTGGTGTCGGCGAGCAGTACTTC
TRBV9	.	.	TRBJ2-7	CASSVSWGHEQYF	TGTGCCAGCAGCGTATCTTGGGGGCACGAGCAGTACTTC
TRBV13	TRBD1	once	TRBJ2-1	CASRAFIGGGYNEQFF	TGTGCCAGCAGAGCATTCATAGGGGGCGGTTACAATGAGCAGTTCTTC
TRBV19	TRBD1	.	TRBJ2-7	CASSKTGTGSFEQYF	TGTGCCAGTAGCAAAACCGGGACAGGGTCCTTCGAGCAGTACTTC
TRBV19	.	.	TRBJ1-6	CASSTSPTSPLHF	TGTGCCAGTAGTACTTCGCCGACTTCACCCCTCCACTTT